Below, one T cell receptor beta chain is given with its context. As yet, its antigen is unknown. Amplification targeted TCR beta CDR3 regions from RNA transcripts. A set of HTBI primers served as the primers for a first-round RT-PCR of the TCR CDR3. TCRdb reprocessed the multiplex PCR reads with MiXCR, giving one entry per CDR3 protein. This sample has some 600,000 distinct CDR3 sequences, with approximately 13% found just once. The record originates from a study of T cells in Graves' hyperthyroidism and ophthalmopathy. General study results and limits: Using 13 V-J features, a model discriminated ophthalmopathy from stable hyperthyroidism. Blood also carried most thyroid clonotypes expanded above 0.001.

At first hyperthyroidism diagnosis, before any ophthalmopathy symptoms, the blood sample was collected. Germline CDR1 is KGHSH and CDR2 is LQKENI. The CDR3 runs 15 residues. V was cut by 6 bases and J by 0 bases, with 15 bases left in between. The origin of this receptor is a woman younger than 45 with Graves' hyperthyroidism that later progressed to Graves' ophthalmopathy. The V gene is TRBV18, the J gene TRBJ2-7; D is possibly TRBD2 (6 bases). Material for sequencing was blood. The chain's CDR3 is CASSLLRDSSYEQYF. DNA for the CDR3: TGTGCCAGCTCCCTTCTCCGGGACTCCTCCTACGAGCAGTACTTC.